This T cell receptor (beta chain) was profiled in a study of blood T cell repertoires in COVID-19. Looking at the study overall: Acute and convalescent COVID-19 specimens originated in the United States, Italy and Spain. PBMCs, B-cell-depleted T cells, or T cells provided the cDNA or gDNA that made up the material.

V shed 5 bases and J 2 bases; nucleotides not matched to a gene: 4. Germline V gives CDR1 SGHNT, CDR2 YENEEA. The CDR3 runs 17 residues. Original methodology: Nucleated cell counts were estimated from reference gene primer amplification. Clones were read by immunoSEQ multiplex PCR, and TCRdb kept only the in-frame ones, dropping some. V and J calls plus clone size are reproduced from that table; the DNA served to infer D and trimming. Among around 140,000 clones listed, 80% to 85% were seen once. This TCR derives from a woman in her sixties or seventies with active or convalescent COVID-19. This chain uses TRBV11-3 with TRBJ2-1; TRBD2 matches at 15 bases. Material: peripheral blood. The CDR3 sequence is CASSPGLAGGAYNEQFF. CDR3 DNA sequence: TGTGCCAGCAGCCCAGGACTAGCGGGAGGGGCCTACAATGAGCAGTTCTTC.